This T cell receptor (beta chain) was captured in a study of blood T cell repertoires in COVID-19. Study-level information: Both acute and convalescent COVID-19 samples were obtained from the United States, Italy and Spain. From T cells, B-cell-depleted T cells, or PBMCs came the material, which was cDNA or gDNA.

Original analysis: Estimates of nucleated cell counts were drawn from the amplification of reference gene primers. The data were produced by immunoSEQ multiplex PCR, yet TCRdb's version contains in-frame clones alone and is incomplete. Clone size and V and J calls were adopted from that table, with D and trimming inferred from the DNA. Among approximately 94,000 clones, approximately 80% were seen once, and the ten largest hold approximately 22%. This CDR3 is built from 14 residues. Trimming took off 1 base at V and 12 bases at J, with 16 bases between the two ends. The V gene's germline CDR1 is LGHDT and CDR2 YNNKEL (reference sequence).

This receptor was taken from a human donor in a cohort sampled during active COVID-19. The sample was peripheral blood. The rearrangement uses TRBV3-1 (or the pseudogene TRBV3-2) and TRBJ2-1; D perhaps matches TRBD1 (5 bases). The CDR3 sequence: CASSQVFQDKRQFF. As DNA, the CDR3 is TGTGCCAGCAGCCAAGTGTTTCAGGACAAACGGCAGTTCTTC.